The 28 T cell receptor beta chains given below trace back to one sample, sequenced in a study of T cells in Graves' hyperthyroidism and ophthalmopathy. Using RNA transcripts as the source, TCR beta CDR3 regions were amplified. The study used the HTBI primer set for a first-round RT-PCR of the TCR CDR3. Each CDR3 protein is one row after TCRdb ran MiXCR on the multiplex PCR reads. The data contain more than 350,000 distinct CDR3 sequences, approximately 14% of them seen just once; the ten biggest clones take up about 20%. Material: blood. Source of these receptors: a woman aged 60-70 years with Graves' ophthalmopathy.

The chain uses TRBV12-3 or TRBV12-4 and TRBJ1-2; weak D call: TRBD1 (5 bases). Trimming removed 4 bases at V and 7 bases at J, with 13 bases between. This CDR3 region has 13 residues. DNA of the CDR3: TGTGCCAGCAGTTCCAACGGGGGTAGTGGCTACACCTTC. Protein product: CASSSNGGSGYTF.

This clonotype has ten or more counts. The gene calls are TRBV3-1 and TRBJ2-7; 10 positions match TRBD2. Germline CDR1 and CDR2: LGHDT and YNNKEL (reference sequence). This CDR3 spans 13 amino acids. V lost 3 bases and J lost 5; bases outside the gene matches: 1. The CDR3 DNA sequence: TGTGCCAGCAGCCAGGGGACTAGCGACGAGCAGTACTTC. Protein sequence: CASSQGTSDEQYF.

In the case of this clonotype: Given a much more abundant clone one base away, this may be a read error. The rearrangement joins TRBV6-1 to TRBJ1-2; D is uncertain. Per germline, CDR1 MNHNS and CDR2 SASEGT. The CDR3 length is 16 residues. The CDR3 DNA reads TGTGCCAGCAGTCTTACCTCCTTGGGAACGAACTATGACTACACCTTC. Protein product: CASSLTSLGTNYDYTF.

This clonotype was counted ten times or more. The chain combines TRBV3-1 with TRBJ2-3; the D gene is possibly TRBD1 (6 bases). The germline V gene has CDR1 LGHDT and CDR2 YNNKEL (reference sequence). The CDR3 is 14 amino acids. V was pared by 1 base and J by 11 bases, with 16 bases between. The CDR3 DNA is TGTGCCAGCAGCCAAGGAGGAAGCCAAGGGGGGCAGTATTTT. Protein product: CASSQGGSQGGQYF.

There are many counts of this clonotype. This rearrangement joins TRBV28 to TRBJ2-1; 8 bases agree with TRBD2. This CDR3 contains 14 residues. Per germline, CDR1 MDHEN and CDR2 SYDVKM. Trimming at V came to 6 bases and at J to 7 bases, leaving 8 bases not matched to a gene. The chain's CDR3 is CASSKAGAMNEQFF. CDR3 bases: TGTGCCAGCAGCAAAGCGGGGGCAATGAATGAGCAGTTCTTC.

This clonotype was found many times. J is TRBJ1-1 and V is TRBV11-2, with TRBD1 matching 8 bases. V shed 5 bases and J 5 bases; nucleotides not matched to a gene: 13. CDR3 length equals 16 residues. Germline V CDR1 and CDR2: SGHAT, FQNNGV. The CDR3 DNA sequence: TGTGCCAGCAGCCCCCACCAGGACAGGGCTGGGACTGAAGCTTTCTTT. Translating gives CASSPHQDRAGTEAFF.

This clonotype was seen a single time. A much larger clone lies one base from this, so it may be a read error. The chain joins TRBV5-1 to TRBJ2-7; TRBD2 matches at 7 bases. CDR3 size: 14 residues. Germline loops: CDR1 SGHRS, CDR2 YFSETQ. The trim removed 4 bases at V and 2 bases at J, leaving 6 bases unmatched. DNA for the CDR3: TGCGCCAGCAGCACCCGGGGAGGGACCTACGAGCAGTACTTC. Translation gives CASSTRGGTYEQYF. Complete variable domain (other parts from reference TRBV5-1 and TRBJ2-7): KAGVTQTPRYLIKTRGQQVTLSCSPISGHRSVSWYQQTPGQGLQFLFEYFSETQRNKGNFPGRFSGRQFSNSRSEMNVSTLELGDSALYLCASSTRGGTYEQYFGPGTRLTVT.

This chain joins TRBV18 and TRBJ1-1, with D unresolved. Germline CDR1 reads KGHSH; CDR2 reads LQKENI. This CDR3 is 11 amino acids long. V lost 2 bases and J lost 11, with 9 bases in between. Here the CDR3 reads CASSPDKPAFF. CDR3 coding DNA: TGTGCCAGCTCACCAGACAAGCCGGCTTTCTTT.

This rearrangement joins TRBV19 to TRBJ1-5; D possibly corresponds to TRBD1 (5 bases). V was clipped by 3 bases and J by 4 bases, with 7 bases between them. This CDR3 is 13 amino acids long. Germline V gives CDR1 LNHDA, CDR2 SQIVND (reference sequence). CDR3 nucleotide sequence: TGTGCCAGTAGTATGGGGGGAAATCAGCCCCAGCATTTT. Its protein product is CASSMGGNQPQHF.

In nucleotides, the CDR3 is TGCGCCAGCAGCCAATCGCGGACAGGGAGGCACAATGAGCAGTTCTTC. It is translated as CASSQSRTGRHNEQFF. The genes are TRBV4-1 and TRBJ2-1; TRBD1 aligns across 8 bases. The junction had 8 bases not matched to a gene; V was cut back by 2 bases and J by 5 bases. This CDR3 comprises 16 residues. Germline lookup yields CDR1 MGHRA and CDR2 YSYEKL.

In its sample, this clonotype was seen many times. This rearrangement joins TRBV28 to TRBJ2-1, with D unclear. The CDR3 is made up of 13 amino acids. The V and J ends lost 1 base and 4 bases respectively, with 5 bases between them. Germline CDR1 MDHEN, CDR2 SYDVKM. The CDR3 DNA reads as TGTGCCAGCAGTTTATATCAGTACAATGAGCAGTTCTTC. Its translation: CASSLYQYNEQFF.

This clonotype was observed at least ten times. The J gene is TRBJ1-1, the V gene TRBV18; D not certain. Germline CDR1 KGHSH, CDR2 LQKENI. The V end lost 3 bases, the J end lost 12 bases, and 14 bases lay between the germline ends. The CDR3 has 12 amino acids. The CDR3 reads CASSPRQGWPFF. The CDR3 region has the DNA TGTGCCAGCTCACCCAGACAAGGGTGGCCTTTCTTT.

This clonotype occurred many times. The V gene is TRBV29-1, the J gene TRBJ2-3, with TRBD2 matching 13 bases. CDR3 length equals 15 residues. Germline CDR1 and CDR2: SQVTM and ANQGSEA. V shed 7 bases, J shed 2 bases, and the junction held 6 bases outside the gene matches. The CDR3 loop reads CSASTSGRSTDTQYF. The CDR3 DNA is TGCAGCGCATCGACTAGCGGGAGGTCCACAGATACGCAGTATTTT.

This clonotype was picked up a small number of times. The chain carries TRBV30 and TRBJ2-5; D is perhaps TRBD1 or TRBD2 (5 bases each). Germline loops: CDR1 GTSNPN, CDR2 SVGIG (reference sequence). V was clipped by 2 bases and J by 2 bases, with 9 bases between them. This CDR3 comprises 13 residues. Written as DNA, the CDR3 is TGTGCCTGGAGTAAGGGGACGCAAGAGACCCAGTACTTC. Its protein product is CAWSKGTQETQYF.

The chain carries TRBV20-1 and TRBJ2-7; 12 bases are a match to TRBD1. The CDR3 has 17 residues. Trimming at V came to 5 bases and at J to 0 bases, leaving 11 bases not matched to a gene. CDR1 and CDR2 (germline): DFQATT, SNEGSKA (reference sequence). CDR3 region: CSAPLGQGAQSSYEQYF. In DNA, the CDR3 is TGCAGTGCTCCGCTGGGACAGGGGGCGCAAAGCTCCTACGAGCAGTACTTC.

This clonotype was seen a handful of times. The V and J genes are TRBV12-3 or TRBV12-4 and TRBJ1-6, with D perhaps matching TRBD1 (5 bases). The V gene lost 7 bases and the J gene lost 11 bases, with 18 bases spanning the gap. The CDR3 consists of 14 residues. The DNA for the CDR3 is TGTGCCAGCACCCCACGGGGCGGCTTGCCACCCCTCCACTTT. This codes for CASTPRGGLPPLHF.

The chain combines TRBV29-1 with TRBJ2-1; 9 bases line up with TRBD2. Germline CDR1 is SQVTM and CDR2 is ANQGSEA. This CDR3 is 13 amino acids long. The junction had 3 bases not matched to a gene; V was cut back by 7 bases and J by 2 bases. CDR3 amino acids: CSASGRTYNEQFF. The CDR3 nucleotides are TGCAGCGCCAGCGGGAGGACCTACAATGAGCAGTTCTTC.

This clonotype has ten or more counts. V is TRBV7-9 and J is TRBJ1-1; possibly TRBD1 for D (6 bases). The V gene lost 4 bases and the J gene lost 1 base, with 13 bases spanning the gap. Germline values: CDR1 SEHNR, CDR2 FQNEAQ (reference sequence). There are 15 residues in the CDR3. The CDR3 spells CASSSITGKNTEAFF. The CDR3 nucleotides read TGTGCCAGCAGCTCTATCACAGGGAAGAACACTGAAGCTTTCTTT.

The table lists this clonotype with many counts. The V and J genes are TRBV2 and TRBJ2-2, with 7 bases fitting TRBD1. Germline loops: CDR1 SNHLY, CDR2 FYNNEI. There are 17 residues in the CDR3. Unmatched junction bases numbered 18, after V lost 10 bases and J lost 4 bases. Here the CDR3 DNA reads TGTGCCACCACAAAAAGACACCGACAGGGCGGCACCGGGGAGCTGTTTTTT. As protein: CATTKRHRQGGTGELFF.

As for this clonotype: One base away lies a much larger clone, so this may be a sequencing read error. The chain combines TRBV6-1 with TRBJ2-1, with no clear D. V was trimmed by 6 bases and J by 4 bases, leaving 19 bases between them. CDR3 length: 16 amino acids. The V gene's germline CDR1 is MNHNS and CDR2 SASEGT. The DNA for the CDR3 is TGTGCCAGCAGCGTTCTTCGGCAGCTGACGTACAATGAGCAGTTCTTC. Amino acids: CASSVLRQLTYNEQFF.

V and J are TRBV27 and TRBJ2-3, with D perhaps assigned TRBD1 or TRBD2 (5 bases each). From germline, CDR1 is MNHEY and CDR2 SMNVEV (reference sequence). The V end was cut by 0 bases, the J end by 6 bases, with 7 bases between. The CDR3 sequence is 13 residues long. The DNA for the CDR3 is TGTGCCAGCAGTTTATCGGGACGGGATACGCAGTATTTT. Its protein is CASSLSGRDTQYF.

This rearrangement joins TRBV3-1 to TRBJ2-1; D is undetermined. Germline loops: CDR1 LGHDT, CDR2 YNNKEL (reference sequence). The CDR3 is 12 residues long. Trimming stripped 5 bases from V and 6 bases from J, with 8 bases between. CDR3 coding DNA: TGTGCCAGCAGCTCCCACGGCAATGAGCAGTTCTTC. Amino acid sequence: CASSSHGNEQFF.

The gene calls are TRBV12-3 or TRBV12-4 and TRBJ2-7, with 7 bases lining up with TRBD1. Trimming took 3 bases from V and 3 from J; bases not matched to a gene: 8. The CDR3 spans 15 residues. The CDR3 sequence is CASSLGTVAYYEQYF. The CDR3 coding sequence is TGTGCCAGCAGTTTGGGGACAGTAGCTTACTACGAGCAGTACTTC.

As concerns this clonotype: Since no conserved phenylalanine or tryptophan closes the CDR3, a read error is the likely cause. V and J are TRBV6-5 and TRBJ2-2; D possibly corresponds to TRBD1 (6 bases). This CDR3 contains 15 residues. CDR1 MNHEY and CDR2 SVGAGI come from the germline V gene. Trimming took off 2 bases at V and 5 bases at J, with 12 bases between the two ends. The CDR3 DNA sequence: TGTGCCAGCAGTTACGGGGGCAGGGGTACCGGGGAGCTGTTTCTT. Its protein product is CASSYGGRGTGELFL.

The table lists this clonotype with a few counts. V is TRBV19 and J is TRBJ2-2; TRBD2 matches at 7 bases. Trimming cost V 2 bases and J 6 bases; bases outside gene matches: 9. Germline CDR1 and CDR2: LNHDA and SQIVND (reference sequence). The CDR3 is 16 residues long. CDR3 in amino acids: CASSIMGGVGAGELFF. The CDR3 nucleotides read TGTGCCAGTAGTATAATGGGAGGGGTGGGCGCCGGGGAGCTGTTTTTT.

The CDR3 loop is CSAPFSGANVLTF. CDR3 nucleotide sequence: TGCAGCGCGCCTTTCTCTGGGGCCAACGTCCTGACTTTC. The J gene is TRBJ2-6, the V gene TRBV20-1, with D unresolved. From germline, CDR1 is DFQATT and CDR2 SNEGSKA (reference sequence). This CDR3 is 13 amino acids long.

This clonotype was counted ten times or more. The rearrangement uses TRBV18 and TRBJ2-1; the D is unclear. CDR1 is KGHSH and CDR2 is LQKENI in the germline V gene. Trimming took off 5 bases at V and 2 bases at J, with 16 bases between the two ends. The CDR3 is 16 residues long. The CDR3 loop reads CASSSGRSGPYNEQFF. The DNA for the CDR3 is TGTGCCAGCTCATCAGGACGATCGGGTCCCTACAATGAGCAGTTCTTC.

There are many counts of this clonotype. This chain links TRBV20-1 with TRBJ2-5; 8 positions agree with TRBD1. Germline trimming cut 6 bases from V and 5 bases from J; bases unmatched to any gene: 11. This CDR3 is 14 amino acids long. The germline V gene encodes CDR1 DFQATT and CDR2 SNEGSKA (reference sequence). The CDR3 sequence: CSAGRTGYRETQYF. CDR3 nucleotide sequence: TGCAGTGCGGGCCGGACAGGGTATCGGGAGACCCAGTACTTC.